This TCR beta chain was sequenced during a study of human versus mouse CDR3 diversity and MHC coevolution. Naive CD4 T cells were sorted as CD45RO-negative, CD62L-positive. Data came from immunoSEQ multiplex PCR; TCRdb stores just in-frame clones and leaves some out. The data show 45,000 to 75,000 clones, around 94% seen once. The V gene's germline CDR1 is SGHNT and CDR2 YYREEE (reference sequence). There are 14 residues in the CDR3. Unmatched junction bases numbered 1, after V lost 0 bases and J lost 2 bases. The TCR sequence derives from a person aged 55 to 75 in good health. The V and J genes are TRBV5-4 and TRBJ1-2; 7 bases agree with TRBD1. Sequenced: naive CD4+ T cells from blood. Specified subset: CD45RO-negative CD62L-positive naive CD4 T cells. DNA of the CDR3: TGTGCCAGCAGCTTGGAAGGGGGCAACTATGGCTACACCTTC. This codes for CASSLEGGNYGYTF.